One T cell receptor beta chain is described in this entry. The CDR3 runs 13 residues. The germline CDR1 and CDR2 sequences are MDHEN and SYDVKM. Trimming removed 2 bases from V and 10 bases from J, with 14 bases in between. This record belongs to a study of blood T cell repertoires in COVID-19. TCRdb's table, derived via immunoSEQ multiplex PCR, lists solely in-frame clones and lacks some. Found here are 80,000 to 130,000 clones, 90% to 95% of them singletons; the top ten hold 0.97%. The sample taken for sequencing was peripheral blood. This chain uses TRBV28 with TRBJ1-1, with D possibly TRBD1 on 5 matching bases. The sequence derives from a man in his sixties with acute or convalescent COVID-19. The CDR3: CASSLGAPVAAFF. The CDR3 DNA reads TGTGCCAGCAGTTTAGGGGCACCGGTTGCAGCTTTCTTT.